The clone carrying this T cell receptor (beta chain) was found once. The data were produced by immunoSEQ multiplex PCR, yet TCRdb's version contains in-frame clones alone and is incomplete. The sample contains around 120,000 clones, more than 85% of which appear only once. The data derive from a study of identifying expanded T cells in peripheral blood. Germline CDR1 is SGHVS and CDR2 is FQNEAQ. The CDR3 is 15 residues long. Between the trimmed V and J ends, which lost 5 bases and 3 bases, there was a span of 14 bases. This clonotype was sampled from a person aged 18 to 70 in good health. The rearrangement joins TRBV7-8 to TRBJ1-5; maybe TRBD1 (5 bases). The specimen sequenced was blood. This CDR3 reads CASSTLGRANQPQHF. The CDR3 nucleotides read TGTGCCAGCAGCACGCTGGGCAGGGCCAATCAGCCCCAGCATTTT.